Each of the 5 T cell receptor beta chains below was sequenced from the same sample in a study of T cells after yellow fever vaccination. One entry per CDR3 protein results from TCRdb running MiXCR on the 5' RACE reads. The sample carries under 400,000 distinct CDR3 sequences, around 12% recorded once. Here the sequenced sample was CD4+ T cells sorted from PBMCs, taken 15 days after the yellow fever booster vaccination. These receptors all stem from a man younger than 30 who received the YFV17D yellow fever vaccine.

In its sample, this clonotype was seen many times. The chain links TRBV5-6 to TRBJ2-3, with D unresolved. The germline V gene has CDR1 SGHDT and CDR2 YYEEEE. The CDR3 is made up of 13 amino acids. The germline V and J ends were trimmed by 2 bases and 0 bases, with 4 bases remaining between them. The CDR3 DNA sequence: TGTGCCAGCAGCTTAATTAGCACAGATACGCAGTATTTT. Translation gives CASSLISTDTQYF.

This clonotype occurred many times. CDR3 protein: CASSQAGDEKLFF. CDR3 coding DNA: TGCGCCAGCAGCCAAGCCGGGGACGAAAAACTGTTTTTT. The chain recombines TRBV4-1 with TRBJ1-4; D is possibly TRBD1 (5 bases). The CDR3 has 13 residues. Deletions cut 1 base from V and 8 bases from J, with 8 bases between. Germline CDR1 is MGHRA and CDR2 is YSYEKL.

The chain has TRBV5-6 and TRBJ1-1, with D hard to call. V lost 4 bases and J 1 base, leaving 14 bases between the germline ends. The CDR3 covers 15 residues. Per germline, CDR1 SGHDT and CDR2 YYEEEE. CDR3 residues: CASSPRGRENTEAFF. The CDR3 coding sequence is TGTGCCAGCAGCCCACGGGGAAGGGAGAACACTGAAGCTTTCTTT. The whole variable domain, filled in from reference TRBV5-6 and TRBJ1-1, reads DAGVTQSPTHLIKTRGQQVTLRCSPKSGHDTVSWYQQALGQGPQFIFQYYEEEERQRGNFPDRFSGHQFPNYSSELNVNALLLGDSALYLCASSPRGRENTEAFFGQGTRLTVV.

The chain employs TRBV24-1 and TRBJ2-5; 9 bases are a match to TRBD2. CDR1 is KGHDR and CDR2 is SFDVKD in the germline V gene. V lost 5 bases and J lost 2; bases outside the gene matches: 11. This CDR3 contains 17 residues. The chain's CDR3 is CATSGPTLAGIQETQYF. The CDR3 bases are TGTGCCACCAGTGGTCCCACCCTAGCGGGGATACAAGAGACCCAGTACTTC.

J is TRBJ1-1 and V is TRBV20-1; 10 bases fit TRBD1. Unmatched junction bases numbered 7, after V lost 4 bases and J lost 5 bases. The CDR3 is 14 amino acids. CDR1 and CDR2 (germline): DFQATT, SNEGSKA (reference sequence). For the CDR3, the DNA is TGCAGTGCTATCCAAAGGACAGGGGGAACTGAAGCTTTCTTT. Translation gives CSAIQRTGGTEAFF.